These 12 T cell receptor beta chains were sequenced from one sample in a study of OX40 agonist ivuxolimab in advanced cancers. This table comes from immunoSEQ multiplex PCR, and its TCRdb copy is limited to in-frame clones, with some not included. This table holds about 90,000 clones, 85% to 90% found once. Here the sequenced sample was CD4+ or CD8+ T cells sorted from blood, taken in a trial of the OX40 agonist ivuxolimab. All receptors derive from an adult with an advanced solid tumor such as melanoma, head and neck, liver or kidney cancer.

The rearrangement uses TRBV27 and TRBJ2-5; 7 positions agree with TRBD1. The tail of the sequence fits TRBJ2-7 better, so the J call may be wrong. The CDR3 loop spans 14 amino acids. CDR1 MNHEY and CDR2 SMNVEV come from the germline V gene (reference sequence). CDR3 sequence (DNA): TGTGCCAGCAGTCGGACAGGATTGTATAGCGAGCAGTACTTC. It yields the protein CASSRTGLYSEQYF.

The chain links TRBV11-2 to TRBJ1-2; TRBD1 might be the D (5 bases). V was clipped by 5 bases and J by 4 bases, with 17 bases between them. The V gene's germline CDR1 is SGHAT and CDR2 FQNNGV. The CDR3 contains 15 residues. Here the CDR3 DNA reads TGTGCCAGCAGCCCCCCGGGGGGGTCCTCCTATGGCTACACCTTC. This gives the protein CASSPPGGSSYGYTF.

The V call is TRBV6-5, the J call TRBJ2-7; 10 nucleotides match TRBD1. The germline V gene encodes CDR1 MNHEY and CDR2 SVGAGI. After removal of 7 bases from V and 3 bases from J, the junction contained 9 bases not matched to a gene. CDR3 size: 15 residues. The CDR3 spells CASTTRDRGYYEQYF. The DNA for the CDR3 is TGTGCCAGCACAACCCGGGACAGGGGATACTACGAGCAGTACTTC.

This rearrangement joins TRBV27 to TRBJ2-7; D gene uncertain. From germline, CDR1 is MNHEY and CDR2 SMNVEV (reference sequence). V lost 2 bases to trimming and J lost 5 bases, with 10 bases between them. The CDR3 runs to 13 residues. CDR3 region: CASSLTGIHEQYF. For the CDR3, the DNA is TGTGCCAGCAGTTTAACGGGTATCCACGAGCAGTACTTC.

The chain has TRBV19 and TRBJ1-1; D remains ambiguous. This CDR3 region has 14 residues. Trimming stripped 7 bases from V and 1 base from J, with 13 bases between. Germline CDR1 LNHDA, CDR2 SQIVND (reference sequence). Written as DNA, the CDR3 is TGTGCCAGTACCCTCCCGGGCTCGAACACTGAAGCTTTCTTT. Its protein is CASTLPGSNTEAFF.

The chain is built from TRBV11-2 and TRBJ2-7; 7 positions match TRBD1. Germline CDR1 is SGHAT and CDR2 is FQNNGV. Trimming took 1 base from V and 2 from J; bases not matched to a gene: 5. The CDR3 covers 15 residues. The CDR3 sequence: CASSLVGTVTYEQYF. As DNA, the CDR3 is TGTGCCAGCAGCTTAGTTGGGACAGTAACCTACGAGCAGTACTTC.

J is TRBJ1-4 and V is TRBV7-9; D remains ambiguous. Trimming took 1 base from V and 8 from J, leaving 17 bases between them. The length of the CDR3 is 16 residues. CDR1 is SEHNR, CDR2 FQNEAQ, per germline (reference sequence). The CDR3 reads CASSLVSVGEAEKLFF. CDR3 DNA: TGTGCCAGCAGCTTAGTTTCAGTCGGGGAAGCAGAAAAACTGTTTTTT.

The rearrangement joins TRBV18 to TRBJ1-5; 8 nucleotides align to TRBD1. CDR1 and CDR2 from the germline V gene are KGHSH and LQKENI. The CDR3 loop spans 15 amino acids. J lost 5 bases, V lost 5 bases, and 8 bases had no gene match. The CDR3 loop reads CASSSGQGAYQPQHF. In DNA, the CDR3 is TGTGCCAGCTCATCCGGGCAGGGGGCCTATCAGCCCCAGCATTTT. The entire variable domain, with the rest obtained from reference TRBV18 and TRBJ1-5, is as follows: NAGVMQNPRHLVRRRGQEARLRCSPMKGHSHVYWYRQLPEEGLKFMVYLQKENIIDESGMPKERFSAEFPKEGPSILRIQQVVRGDSAAYFCASSSGQGAYQPQHFGDGTRLSIL.

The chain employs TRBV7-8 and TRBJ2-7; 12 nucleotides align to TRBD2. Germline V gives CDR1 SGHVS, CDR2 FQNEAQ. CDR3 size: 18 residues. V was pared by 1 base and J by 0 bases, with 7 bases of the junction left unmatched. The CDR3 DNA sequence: TGTGCCAGCAGCTTAGGGAGGGGACTAGCGGGTTACTCCTACGAGCAGTACTTC. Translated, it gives CASSLGRGLAGYSYEQYF.

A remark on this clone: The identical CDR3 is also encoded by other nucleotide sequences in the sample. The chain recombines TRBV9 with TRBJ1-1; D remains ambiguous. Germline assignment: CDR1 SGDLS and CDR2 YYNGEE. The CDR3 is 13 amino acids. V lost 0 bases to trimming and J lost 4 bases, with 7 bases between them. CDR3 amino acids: CASSVGGSTEAFF. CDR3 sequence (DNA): TGTGCCAGCAGCGTAGGAGGGTCCACTGAAGCTTTCTTT.

CDR3 sequence reads: CASSGRDNPNIQYF. In DNA form, the CDR3 reads TGTGCCAGCAGCGGCCGGGACAACCCTAACATTCAGTACTTC. The rearrangement uses TRBV5-6 and TRBJ2-4, with a weak D call TRBD1 (6 bases). V dropped 4 bases and J dropped 7 bases, with 15 bases sitting between them. In germline, CDR1 is SGHDT, CDR2 YYEEEE. The CDR3 runs to 14 residues.

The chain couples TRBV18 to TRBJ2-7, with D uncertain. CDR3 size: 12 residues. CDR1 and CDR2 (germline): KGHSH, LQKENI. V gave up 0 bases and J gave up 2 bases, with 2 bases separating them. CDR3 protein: CASSPPTYEQYF. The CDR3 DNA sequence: TGTGCCAGCTCACCACCGACCTACGAGCAGTACTTC.